A selection of T cell receptor beta chains follows, all from one sample in a study of regulatory T cells in long-lasting Graves disease. MiXCR, applied by TCRdb to the multiplex PCR reads, yields one record per CDR3 protein. The sample yields about 540,000 distinct CDR3 sequences, roughly 14% seen once. These data were also reused for a study on T cells in Graves' hyperthyroidism and ophthalmopathy.

Sequencing was performed on peripheral blood mononuclear cells (PBMCs), taken at new diagnosis, from a patient treated with antithyroid drugs. These TCRs come from a man aged 25 to 40 with Graves disease. CDR3s include the opening cysteine and the closing phenylalanine or tryptophan. Fields, in order: J gene, V gene, D gene, CDR3 length, clone size, CDR3 DNA, CDR3 protein. A D gene is named only where the DNA matches it firmly. Clone size appears in some rows only: once, few, many, or a class for an expanded clone.

TRBJ2-3 | TRBV2 | TRBD1 | 14 | many | TGTGCCAGCACACCGGGACAGGGTGTAGATACGCAGTATTTT | CASTPGQGVDTQYF
TRBJ1-2 | TRBV6-2/TRBV6-3 | TRBD1 | 11 | few | TGTGCCACACAGGGGAACTATGGCTACACCTTC | CATQGNYGYTF
TRBJ1-4 | TRBV20-1 | NA | 13 | many | TGCAGTGCTAGGAGCCTCTTGGACGAAAAACTGTTTTTT | CSARSLLDEKLFF
TRBJ2-5 | TRBV3-1 | NA | 14 | NA | TGTGCCAGCAGCCAACAACAGGGATTAAAGACCCAGTACTTC | CASSQQQGLKTQYF
TRBJ1-5 | TRBV2 | NA | 16 | many | TGTGCCAGCAGGCGATATTATACAGGGTCGGGGCAGCCCCAGCATTTT | CASRRYYTGSGQPQHF
TRBJ2-7 | TRBV28 | NA | 14 | few | TGTGCCAGCAGTTTATCTCCAGACACCTACGAGCAGTACTTC | CASSLSPDTYEQYF
TRBJ2-2 | TRBV4-1 | NA | 15 | NA | TGCGCCAGCAGCCGCAGGATTACATACACCGGGGAGCTGTTTTTT | CASSRRITYTGELFF
TRBJ2-2 | TRBV12-3/TRBV12-4 | TRBD2 | 16 | many | TGTGCCAGCAGTTTCTCGAGCGGGAGTGGAACCGGGGAGCTGTTTTTT | CASSFSSGSGTGELFF
TRBJ2-5 | TRBV7-2 | TRBD1 | 14 | many | TGTGCCAGCAGTTCTGACAGGGGGAGGGAGACCCAGTACTTC | CASSSDRGRETQYF
TRBJ1-5 | TRBV12-3/TRBV12-4 | NA | 13 | many | TGTGCCAGCCGACCTCAAGGAAATCAGCCCCAGCATTTT | CASRPQGNQPQHF
TRBJ2-2 | TRBV12-3/TRBV12-4 | TRBD1 | 17 | many | TGTGCCAGCAGCCCAACCCCGGACAGGGGGCGGGTCGGGGAGCTGTTTTTT | CASSPTPDRGRVGELFF